The 24 T cell receptor beta chains in this list originate from one sample, sequenced in a study of blood T cells in healthy people across ages. For the second PCR, which ran for about 7 to 11 cycles, a sample-barcoded 5' primer and a J-beta primer mix were used. TCRdb ran MiXCR on the 5' RACE reads and lists one entry per CDR3 protein. The table shows fewer than 2,000,000 distinct CDR3 sequences, with roughly two fifths occurring only once. The sequenced sample consisted of blood. The receptors shown here come from a human donor in good health.

This clonotype was seen a few times. The rearrangement links TRBV6-5 to TRBJ1-2; the match to TRBD1 covers 7 bases. CDR1 is MNHEY, CDR2 SVGAGI, per germline. Trimming took 6 bases from V and 6 from J; bases not matched to a gene: 16. The CDR3 is 16 residues long. CDR3 coding DNA: TGTGCCAGCAGGCTGGGTACAGGGGATGGTAGGGATGGCTACACCTTC. Translation gives CASRLGTGDGRDGYTF.

In this sample, this clonotype turned up a few times. The chain uses TRBV7-2 and TRBJ2-1; TRBD2 aligns across 12 bases. Germline CDR1 reads SGHTA; CDR2 reads FQGNSA. The CDR3 loop spans 15 amino acids. The V and J ends lost 5 bases and 9 bases, in that order; junction bases with no gene match: 8. The CDR3 reads CASSPLAGGFIEQFF. In DNA, the CDR3 is TGTGCCAGCAGCCCCCTAGCGGGGGGGTTTATTGAGCAGTTCTTC.

This chain joins TRBV6-6 and TRBJ2-5; D is tentatively TRBD1 or TRBD2 (5 bases each). Germline-derived CDR1 and CDR2 are MNHNY and SVGAGI (reference sequence). The CDR3 covers 16 residues. The germline V and J ends were trimmed by 4 bases and 5 bases, with 20 bases remaining between them. The CDR3 coding sequence is TGTGCCAGCAGTTTGGGGATTGGGGGATATACGGAGACCCAGTACTTC. Encoded protein: CASSLGIGGYTETQYF.

As for this clonotype: Given the absence of the conserved phenylalanine or tryptophan at the CDR3 end, a read error is likely. This chain uses TRBV20-1 with TRBJ2-1, with D perhaps being TRBD1 or TRBD2 (6 bases each). CDR3 size: 14 residues. With 2 bases removed from V and 7 bases from J, the gap between germline ends came to 15 bases. CDR1 DFQATT and CDR2 SNEGSKA come from the germline V gene (reference sequence). The chain's CDR3 is CSARRGSQGNEQFL. CDR3 nucleotide sequence: TGCAGTGCTAGACGGGGGTCGCAGGGGAATGAGCAGTTCTTA.

The J gene is TRBJ1-2, the V gene TRBV20-1, with TRBD1 as a possible D gene (5 bases). Germline V gives CDR1 DFQATT, CDR2 SNEGSKA (reference sequence). The CDR3 consists of 10 residues. The ends were cut back, 1 base at V and 10 bases at J, with 7 bases in the middle. The CDR3 reads CSARGGNYTF. DNA of the CDR3: TGCAGTGCTAGAGGGGGCAACTACACCTTC.

This clonotype was seen a few times. The chain uses TRBV4-2 and TRBJ1-4, with D unresolved. Germline V CDR1 and CDR2: LGHNA, YNFKEQ. The CDR3 length is 12 residues. The V end lost 4 bases, the J end lost 8 bases, and 8 bases lay between the germline ends. The CDR3 region has the DNA TGTGCCAGCAGCCTGCCGGGAGAAAAACTGTTTTTT. This gives the protein CASSLPGEKLFF.

The CDR3 reads CASRYIDQPQHF. For the CDR3, the DNA is TGTGCCAGCAGGTATATAGATCAGCCCCAGCATTTT. The V and J genes are TRBV28 and TRBJ1-5; D ambiguous. This CDR3 is 12 amino acids long. V dropped 6 bases and J dropped 5 bases, with 8 bases sitting between them. CDR1 and CDR2 (germline): MDHEN, SYDVKM.

This clonotype has a count of ten or more. V gene TRBV29-1 combines with J gene TRBJ2-5; no clear D gene. The ends were cut back, 3 bases at V and 6 bases at J, with 11 bases in the middle. Germline CDR1 reads SQVTM; CDR2 reads ANQGSEA. The CDR3 length is 12 residues. CDR3 bases: TGCAGCGTTGAGGAATGGCGGCAGACCCAGTACTTC. As protein: CSVEEWRQTQYF.

The rearrangement joins TRBV7-8 to TRBJ2-1; the D is unclear. Trimming removed 2 bases from V and 5 bases from J, with 13 bases in between. Per the germline V gene, CDR1 is SGHVS and CDR2 is FQNEAQ. This CDR3 region has 15 residues. DNA of the CDR3: TGTGCCAGCAGCTTATGGACGGACGGAGACAATGAGCAGTTCTTC. Translating it yields CASSLWTDGDNEQFF.

The rearrangement uses TRBV15 and TRBJ2-3; no firm D call. Germline values: CDR1 LNHNV, CDR2 YYDKDF (reference sequence). Trimming removed 1 base from V and 3 bases from J, with 8 bases in between. The CDR3 sequence is 14 residues long. For the CDR3, the DNA is TGTGCCACCAGCAGAGTGATAAAGACAGATACGCAGTATTTT. This gives the protein CATSRVIKTDTQYF.

The chain couples TRBV9 to TRBJ2-3; D is ambiguous. V was clipped by 3 bases and J by 4 bases, with 12 bases between them. Germline CDR1 is SGDLS and CDR2 is YYNGEE. CDR3 length: 14 amino acids. CDR3 in DNA: TGTGCCAGCAGCGAAAGGTGGACCCCAGATACGCAGTATTTT. This gives the protein CASSERWTPDTQYF.

This chain joins TRBV7-6 and TRBJ2-1; 10 bases are a match to TRBD2. V gave up 1 base and J gave up 7 bases; unmatched junction bases: 7. This CDR3 has 16 amino acids. Germline V gene sequence: CDR1 SGHVS, CDR2 FNYEAQ. The CDR3 DNA reads as TGTGCCAGCAGCTTAGGACCTAGCGGGGGTAGGAATGAGCAGTTCTTC. Its protein is CASSLGPSGGRNEQFF.

In this sample, this clonotype turned up many times. The chain employs TRBV20-1 and TRBJ2-3; D is undetermined. V shed 5 bases and J shed 1 base, with 13 bases lying between them. This CDR3 has 14 amino acids. Germline V gene sequence: CDR1 DFQATT, CDR2 SNEGSKA (reference sequence). CDR3 in DNA: TGCAGTGCTCGTAACTACCGTGGCACAGATACGCAGTATTTT. It specifies CSARNYRGTDTQYF.

This clonotype was counted between two and nine times. The V gene is TRBV10-3, the J gene TRBJ2-1, with TRBD1 matching over 8 bases. CDR1 and CDR2 (germline): ENHRY, SYGVKD. Losses at the gene ends were 6 bases for V and 0 bases for J; bases not matched to a gene: 7. This CDR3 region has 16 residues. CDR3 amino acids: CAISTMGTGSYNEQFF. The DNA of the CDR3 is TGTGCCATCAGCACAATGGGGACAGGCTCCTACAATGAGCAGTTCTTC.

This chain links TRBV7-9 with TRBJ2-7; no definite D call. V shed 5 bases and J shed 0 bases, with 11 bases lying between them. From germline, CDR1 is SEHNR and CDR2 FQNEAQ (reference sequence). The CDR3 spans 14 residues. This CDR3 is CASSHLSPSYEQYF. In DNA form, the CDR3 reads TGTGCCAGCAGCCATCTATCCCCCTCCTACGAGCAGTACTTC.

In this sample, this clonotype turned up a few times. The chain combines TRBV12-3 or TRBV12-4 with TRBJ1-1; weak D call: TRBD1 (5 bases). Trimming cost V 7 bases and J 3 bases, with 15 bases left between them. The CDR3 covers 14 residues. The DNA for the CDR3 is TGTGCCAGCAAACGGGCAGGGAAAGACACTGAAGCTTTCTTT. Amino acids: CASKRAGKDTEAFF.

This clonotype appeared a few times. V gene TRBV7-2 combines with J gene TRBJ1-2; TRBD1 aligns across 8 bases. V dropped 3 bases and J dropped 2; count of bases not matched to a gene: 8. Germline V gene sequence: CDR1 SGHTA, CDR2 FQGNSA. The CDR3 runs to 16 residues. For the CDR3, the DNA is TGTGCCAGCAGCTTCGCAACCAGGGGGCGGAACTATGGCTACACCTTC. Its protein is CASSFATRGRNYGYTF.

The rearrangement joins TRBV7-2 to TRBJ2-5; D ambiguous. The germline V gene encodes CDR1 SGHTA and CDR2 FQGNSA. There are 15 residues in the CDR3. The V gene lost 1 base and the J gene lost 3 bases, with 12 bases spanning the gap. The CDR3 here is CASSLVAGTKETQYF. CDR3 nucleotide sequence: TGTGCCAGCAGCTTAGTCGCTGGTACCAAAGAGACCCAGTACTTC.

This clonotype was detected a few times. The genes are TRBV5-1 and TRBJ2-7; 9 nucleotides match TRBD1. Losses at the gene ends were 7 bases for V and 6 bases for J; bases not matched to a gene: 14. The CDR3 covers 15 residues. Germline loops: CDR1 SGHRS, CDR2 YFSETQ. CDR3 sequence reads: CASQPGTGMFSEQYF. The DNA of the CDR3 is TGCGCCAGCCAGCCCGGGACAGGGATGTTTTCCGAGCAGTACTTC.

This clonotype appeared a few times. V and J are TRBV6-5 and TRBJ2-5, with no clear D. Germline V gene data show CDR1 as MNHEY and CDR2 as SVGAGI. The CDR3 is 13 amino acids. V lost 6 bases, J lost 4 bases, and 12 bases lay in between. CDR3 DNA sequence: TGTGCCAGCAGCCTGATCCCCCCAGAGACCCAGTACTTC. This translates into CASSLIPPETQYF.

The count of this clonotype is one. The rearrangement joins TRBV10-3 to TRBJ2-1; 13 bases map to TRBD2. V was clipped by 6 bases and J by 0 bases; unmatched bases: 14. Germline values: CDR1 ENHRY, CDR2 SYGVKD. This CDR3 is built from 20 residues. CDR3 DNA: TGTGCCATCAGGCCCAACCCCGGGACTAGCGGGGCAAGCTCCTACAATGAGCAGTTCTTC. Its protein product is CAIRPNPGTSGASSYNEQFF.

This clonotype was counted a few times. The chain employs TRBV11-2 and TRBJ2-1; 7 bases match TRBD1. Per the germline V gene, CDR1 is SGHAT and CDR2 is FQNNGV. Losses at the gene ends were 5 bases for V and 6 bases for J; bases not matched to a gene: 13. This CDR3 is built from 16 residues. CDR3 loop: CASSLQTGPLLNEQFF. For the CDR3, the DNA is TGTGCCAGCAGCCTTCAGACAGGGCCCCTCCTCAATGAGCAGTTCTTC.

For this clonotype: One junction end disagrees with the germline gene, perhaps due to a read error. The chain joins TRBV4-2 to TRBJ1-6; tentatively, D is TRBD1 (5 bases). The CDR3 covers 15 residues. From germline, CDR1 is LGHNA and CDR2 YNFKEQ. The CDR3 spells CASSQASQGNSPPHF. The CDR3 coding sequence is TGTGCCAGCAGCCAAGCGAGCCAGGGAAATTCACCCCCCCACTTT.

This chain links TRBV6-2 or TRBV6-3 with TRBJ1-2, with 8 bases identical to TRBD1. The CDR3 contains 13 residues. From germline, CDR1 is MNHEY and CDR2 SVGEGT. V shed 10 bases, J shed 6 bases, and the junction held 10 bases outside the gene matches. The CDR3 region has the DNA TGTGCCACAGGCCGGACAGGGATTCATGGCTACACCTTC. Translation: CATGRTGIHGYTF.